The entry below gives a single T cell receptor beta chain sequence along with its context. Its antigen remains unidentified. These data originate in a study of CD8+ T cells in alopecia areata. Study-level points and caveats: Lesional scalp displayed greater clonality than normal scalp, most notably in alopecia totalis/universalis. Given one nonresponder, whether baseline CD8+ expansion relates to response remains uncertain.

Between the trimmed V and J ends, which lost 8 bases and 9 bases, there was a span of 17 bases. Per the germline V gene, CDR1 is SQVTM and CDR2 is ANQGSEA. This CDR3 has 12 amino acids. Extraction of RNA preceded its reverse transcription into cDNA, which served as the sequencing template. The assay was immunoSEQ multiplex PCR, and TCRdb's table has in-frame clones only and misses some. The table records more than 200,000 clones, roughly 66% of them present only once. Treatment here: oral pan-JAK inhibitor, 5-10 mg twice daily. Lesional scalp punch biopsies and peripheral blood were collected from alopecia areata patients.

The TCR was taken from a human donor with alopecia areata. The chain combines TRBV29-1 with TRBJ2-1; the D gene could be TRBD1 or TRBD2 (5 bases each). The sequences come from CD4+ T cells sorted from blood, collected at approximately week 44, from a patient treated with tofacitinib. In DNA form, the CDR3 reads TGCAGCCTACAGAGAGGGACGGGTGAGCAGTTCTTC. As protein: CSLQRGTGEQFF.